The T cell receptor (beta chain) under discussion was sequenced for a study of T cell clones after liver transplantation. Across the whole study: TCRbeta sequencing after a pre-transplant mixed lymphocyte reaction identified graft-donor-reactive clones, later tracked in post-transplant blood. Apart from three HCV-positive recipients, transplants were for non-autoimmune, non-viral reasons. Study outcomes and limitations: Post-transplant time points were not standardized, so conclusions are preliminary.

With regard to this clone: Its antigen is still unknown.

Libraries were prepared by immunoSEQ multiplex PCR; TCRdb keeps only in-frame clonotypes and omits some of them. The sample comprises 65,000 to 80,000 clones, roughly 85% of which are singletons, and 2.8% rests with the top ten. Trimming cost V 5 bases and J 3 bases, with 16 bases left between them. CDR1 and CDR2 (germline): LNHDA, SQIVND (reference sequence). The CDR3 totals 15 residues. The rearrangement links TRBV19 to TRBJ1-2; tentative D call: TRBD1 (6 bases). The sample in question was CD4+ T cells from blood, obtained at the 22-month timepoint. The receptor was isolated from a human patient who received a liver transplant. The graft donor may account for some of the T cells. The CDR3 protein is CASSSPGGRDYGYTF. In DNA, the CDR3 is TGTGCCAGTAGTTCTCCGGGGGGGCGCGACTATGGCTACACCTTC. Complete variable domain (other parts from reference TRBV19 and TRBJ1-2): DGGITQSPKYLFRKEGQNVTLSCEQNLNHDAMYWYRQDPGQGLRLIYYSQIVNDFQKGDIAEGYSVSREKKESFPLTVTSAQKNPTAFYLCASSSPGGRDYGYTFGSGTRLTVV.